The 10 T cell receptor beta chains given below trace back to one sample, sequenced in a study of early T cells in non-severe SARS-CoV-2 infection. TCRdb re-analysed the 5' RACE reads in MiXCR, keeping a single row per CDR3 protein. This repertoire shows about 87,000 distinct CDR3 sequences, 13% to 15% found once; its top ten account for roughly 6%. The sample consisted of whole blood. Receptors originate from an adult who was a healthcare worker with PCR-confirmed SARS-CoV-2 infection or an uninfected control (not recorded which).

The gene calls are TRBV7-8 and TRBJ2-3; 10 bases match TRBD2. V was clipped by 2 bases and J by 1 base; unmatched bases: 0. Germline V gene sequence: CDR1 SGHVS, CDR2 FQNEAQ. This CDR3 contains 15 residues. DNA of the CDR3: TGTGCCAGCAGCTTACTAGCGGGGGGCACAGATACGCAGTATTTT. Translating it yields CASSLLAGGTDTQYF.

This clonotype has more than one count but fewer than ten. This chain joins TRBV20-1 and TRBJ2-3; unclear D gene. The CDR3 contains 13 residues. The V gene's germline CDR1 is DFQATT and CDR2 SNEGSKA (reference sequence). V dropped 1 base and J dropped 4 bases, with 9 bases sitting between them. In DNA form, the CDR3 reads TGCAGTGCTAGAGGGCCCCATCCAGATACGCAGTATTTT. This codes for CSARGPHPDTQYF.

This chain joins TRBV30 and TRBJ2-3, with D possibly being TRBD1 (6 bases). This CDR3 spans 12 amino acids. Deletions cut 2 bases from V and 6 bases from J, with 9 bases between. Germline V gene sequence: CDR1 GTSNPN, CDR2 SVGIG (reference sequence). Here the CDR3 reads CAWSPQGDTQYF. CDR3 in DNA: TGTGCCTGGAGTCCCCAGGGGGATACGCAGTATTTT.

This clonotype showed up just a few times. The chain combines TRBV11-2 with TRBJ1-2; D remains ambiguous. V lost 5 bases and J 4 bases, leaving 14 bases between the germline ends. CDR1 and CDR2 (germline): SGHAT, FQNNGV. The CDR3 length is 14 residues. This CDR3 reads CASSPELGVYGYTF. The DNA of the CDR3 is TGTGCCAGCAGCCCGGAGTTAGGAGTCTATGGCTACACCTTC.

The table lists this clonotype with a few counts. Written as DNA, the CDR3 is TGCAGCGCCGGAGGGACAAGGGTAGGGGGAAACACCATATATTTT. Its translation is CSAGGTRVGGNTIYF. The J gene is TRBJ1-3, the V gene TRBV29-1, with D maybe TRBD1 (6 bases). The V gene's germline CDR1 is SQVTM and CDR2 ANQGSEA. CDR3 size: 15 residues. Trimming removed 7 bases from V and 4 bases from J, with 20 bases in between.

This clonotype has a count of ten or more. The gene calls are TRBV12-3 or TRBV12-4 and TRBJ1-2; the match to TRBD1 covers 7 bases. The trim removed 5 bases at V and 4 bases at J, leaving 4 bases unmatched. The CDR3 covers 13 residues. The CDR3 nucleotides are TGTGCCAGCAGTCCGGGGACAGCCTATGGCTACACCTTC. Translated, it gives CASSPGTAYGYTF.

In its sample, this clonotype was seen a few times. The chain links TRBV14 to TRBJ1-3; no clear D. The CDR3 runs to 19 residues. Trimming stripped 0 bases from V and 2 bases from J, with 20 bases between. Germline V gives CDR1 SGHDN, CDR2 FVKESK. CDR3: CASSQDPGINFRPGNTIYF. DNA for the CDR3: TGTGCCAGCAGCCAAGACCCCGGGATTAATTTCAGGCCTGGAAACACCATATATTTT.

This clonotype appeared a few times. The gene calls are TRBV24-1 and TRBJ1-4; a possible D gene is TRBD1 (6 bases). Germline CDR1 KGHDR, CDR2 SFDVKD. Trimming took off 2 bases at V and 6 bases at J, with 15 bases between the two ends. The CDR3 spans 16 residues. CDR3 sequence: CATSDSRGFGDEKLFF. The CDR3 DNA is TGTGCCACCAGTGATTCCAGGGGCTTTGGCGATGAAAAACTGTTTTTT.

The chain is built from TRBV2 and TRBJ1-1; 8 nucleotides agree with TRBD1. With V trimmed by 7 bases and J by 1 base, 11 bases remained unmatched. The CDR3 is 16 residues long. CDR1 and CDR2 (germline): SNHLY, FYNNEI. The CDR3 loop reads CASIGDRGSSNTEAFF. CDR3 sequence (DNA): TGTGCCAGCATTGGAGACAGGGGCTCTTCGAACACTGAAGCTTTCTTT. The full variable domain, with the rest looked up from reference TRBV2 and TRBJ1-1, is EPEVTQTPSHQVTQMGQEVILRCVPISNHLYFYWYRQILGQKVEFLVSFYNNEISEKSEIFDDQFSVERPDGSNFTLKIRSTKLEDSAMYFCASIGDRGSSNTEAFFGQGTRLTVV.

The chain recombines TRBV27 with TRBJ2-3; 9 nucleotides line up with TRBD1. This CDR3 comprises 18 residues. J was trimmed by 5 bases and V by 5 bases; bases with no gene match: 17. The germline V gene has CDR1 MNHEY and CDR2 SMNVEV (reference sequence). In DNA, the CDR3 is TGTGCCAGCAGTACCACCGTCCTGGGACAGGGAGTTGGAGATACGCAGTATTTT. Its translation: CASSTTVLGQGVGDTQYF.